A selection of T cell receptor beta chains follows, all from one sample in a study of blood T cell repertoires in COVID-19. Measured with immunoSEQ multiplex PCR; TCRdb has only the in-frame clones, and not every one. The sample yields 300,000 or so clones, roughly 88% seen once. Input material: peripheral blood. The receptors were gathered from a woman aged 30 to 39 with COVID-19, enrolled during active disease. Each CDR3 is given with its conserved first and last residue. Each record gives: clone size, D gene, J gene, V gene, CDR3 protein, CDR3 DNA. D genes are given only for firm matches. Size is omitted from some rows. Given values are once, few, many or a class for expanded clones.

>NA|TRBD1|TRBJ1-1|TRBV5-4
CASSLDRGRRDTEAFF
TGTGCCAGCAGCTTGGACAGGGGGCGAAGGGACACTGAAGCTTTCTTT
>NA|NA|TRBJ2-3|TRBV2
CARYQPGSVIDTQYF
TGTGCCAGATACCAACCGGGATCGGTCATCGATACGCAGTATTTT
>NA|TRBD1|TRBJ2-3|TRBV5-4
CASSLGQGEDTQYF
TGTGCCAGCAGCTTGGGACAGGGGGAGGATACGCAGTATTTT
>NA|NA|TRBJ1-6|TRBV5-1
CASSLGSDNSPLHF
TGCGCCAGCAGCTTGGGGTCAGATAATTCACCCCTCCACTTT
>NA|TRBD1|TRBJ1-1|TRBV18
CASSLGQGSEAFF
TGTGCCAGCTCCCTTGGACAGGGGTCTGAAGCTTTCTTT
>NA|TRBD2|TRBJ2-1|TRBV27
CASSSSGIVDEQFF
TGTGCCAGCAGTTCCAGCGGGATAGTCGATGAGCAGTTCTTC
>NA|NA|TRBJ1-1|TRBV27
CASSRQEASITEAFF
TGTGCCAGCAGTAGACAGGAGGCGTCGATCACTGAAGCTTTCTTT
>NA|NA|TRBJ2-6|TRBV19
CASSSQTGANVLTF
TGTGCCAGTAGTAGTCAGACAGGGGCCAACGTCCTGACTTTC
>NA|TRBD2|TRBJ2-2|TRBV5-4
CASSLEAGLAGTGELFF
TGTGCCAGCAGCTTGGAGGCGGGACTAGCGGGGACCGGGGAGCTGTTTTTT
>NA|NA|TRBJ1-1|TRBV19
CASSIDEGDTEAFF
TGTGCCAGTAGTATAGATGAAGGGGACACTGAAGCTTTCTTT
>NA|NA|TRBJ2-7|TRBV6-5
CASGRDYEQYF
TGTGCCAGCGGGCGGGACTACGAGCAGTACTTC
>NA|TRBD1|TRBJ1-4|TRBV2
CASSELPGQGVQKLFF
TGTGCCAGCAGTGAGTTGCCGGGACAGGGGGTACAAAAACTGTTTTTT
>NA|NA|TRBJ1-1|TRBV18
CASSLRRDTEAFF
TGTGCCAGCTCCCTCAGACGGGACACTGAAGCTTTCTTT
>NA|TRBD1|TRBJ2-7|TRBV27
CASTTGNEQYF
TGTGCCAGCACGACAGGGAACGAGCAGTACTTC
>NA|TRBD1|TRBJ1-4|TRBV9
CASSVEDRGVKLFF
TGTGCCAGCAGCGTAGAGGACAGGGGAGTAAAACTGTTTTTT
>NA|NA|TRBJ2-2|TRBV5-1
CASSLFYGGDTGELFF
TGCGCCAGCAGCTTGTTTTACGGCGGAGACACCGGGGAGCTGTTTTTT
>NA|TRBD2|TRBJ2-3|TRBV19
CASSPVAGGTTDTQYF
TGTGCCAGTAGTCCCGTAGCGGGAGGGACCACAGATACGCAGTATTTT
>NA|NA|TRBJ1-1|TRBV15
CATSRTSIPRDATEAFF
TGTGCCACCAGCAGAACCTCGATCCCCAGGGATGCCACTGAAGCTTTCTTT
>NA|TRBD2|TRBJ2-3|TRBV6-2/TRBV6-3
CASSYGTIDRTDTQYF
TGTGCCAGCAGTTACGGGACTATCGACCGCACAGATACGCAGTATTTT
>NA|TRBD1|TRBJ1-1|TRBV10-3
CAITQGQKNTEAFF
TGTGCCATCACCCAGGGACAGAAGAACACTGAAGCTTTCTTT
>NA|NA|TRBJ1-5|TRBV19
CASSIGGFNQPQHF
TGTGCCAGTAGTATCGGAGGTTTCAATCAGCCCCAGCATTTT
>once|TRBD2|TRBJ2-1|TRBV4-2
CASSQDASGRGDEQFF
TGTGCCAGCAGCCAAGATGCTAGCGGGAGAGGGGATGAGCAGTTCTTC
>NA|NA|TRBJ2-5|TRBV11-2
CASSLNSIQETQYF
TGTGCCAGCAGCTTGAACAGCATCCAAGAGACCCAGTACTTC
>once|TRBD1|TRBJ1-5|TRBV12-5
CASGLGRDRGEGNQPQHF
TGTGCTAGTGGTTTGGGCCGGGACAGGGGCGAGGGCAATCAGCCCCAGCATTTT
>NA|NA|TRBJ1-2|TRBV7-2
CASTTSFNYGYTF
TGTGCCAGCACCACCAGTTTTAACTATGGCTACACCTTC
>NA|TRBD2|TRBJ2-1|TRBV11-2
CASSRGTSFEDEQFF
TGTGCCAGCAGCCGAGGGACTAGTTTTGAGGATGAGCAGTTCTTC
>once|NA|TRBJ1-1|TRBV12-3/TRBV12-4
CASSFWALEAFF
TGTGCCAGCAGTTTTTGGGCACTTGAAGCTTTCTTT
>NA|NA|TRBJ1-3|TRBV27
CASSLRGSGNTIYF
TGTGCCAGCAGTTTGCGGGGCTCTGGAAACACCATATATTTT
>NA|NA|TRBJ1-4|TRBV29-1
CSVEEGGDTPSPNEKLFF
TGCAGCGTTGAAGAGGGGGGGGACACCCCCAGCCCAAATGAAAAACTGTTTTTT
>NA|TRBD2|TRBJ2-3|TRBV28
CASTLKRESTDTQYF
TGTGCCAGCACTCTTAAGCGGGAGAGCACAGATACGCAGTATTTT
>many|TRBD1|TRBJ1-5|TRBV6-2/TRBV6-3
CASSSGTGVGQPQHF
TGTGCCAGCAGCTCCGGGACAGGGGTCGGGCAGCCCCAGCATTTT
>NA|TRBD2|TRBJ2-1|TRBV10-3
CAIRTTSGPIGQFF
TGTGCCATCAGGACGACTAGCGGTCCGATTGGGCAGTTCTTC
>NA|TRBD1|TRBJ1-2|TRBV27
CASSISGQGSIYGYTF
TGTGCCAGCAGTATTTCGGGACAGGGGAGCATCTATGGCTACACCTTC
>once|NA|TRBJ2-7|TRBV2
CASSGGYYEQYF
TGTGCCAGCAGTGGAGGGTACTACGAGCAGTACTTC
>NA|NA|TRBJ1-1|TRBV14
CASSLPSNTEAFF
TGTGCCAGCAGCCTTCCATCAAACACTGAAGCTTTCTTT
>NA|NA|TRBJ1-1|TRBV19
CASSSYFNTEAFF
TGTGCCAGTAGTAGTTACTTTAACACTGAAGCTTTCTTT
>few|NA|TRBJ2-2|TRBV29-1
CSVERTAGELFF
TGCAGCGTTGAACGGACAGCTGGGGAGCTGTTTTTT
>NA|NA|TRBJ2-7|TRBV7-9
CASSSLEMEQYF
TGTGCCAGCAGCTCTCTAGAGATGGAGCAGTACTTC
>NA|TRBD1|TRBJ1-1|TRBV5-1
CASSQDREAFF
TGCGCCAGCAGTCAGGACAGGGAAGCTTTCTTT
>NA|NA|TRBJ1-5|TRBV2
CASSSDANQPQHF
TGTGCCAGCAGCTCAGATGCCAATCAGCCCCAGCATTTT
>NA|NA|TRBJ2-2|TRBV29-1
CSVETVGVTGELFF
TGCAGCGTTGAAACCGTCGGGGTAACCGGGGAGCTGTTTTTT
>NA|NA|TRBJ2-3|TRBV7-9
CASSPQDTRTDTQYF
TGTGCCAGCAGCCCACAGGACACCCGCACAGATACGCAGTATTTT
>NA|NA|TRBJ1-2|TRBV2
CASTGSSTITYGYTF
TGTGCCAGCACAGGGTCATCTACTATTACCTATGGCTACACCTTC
>NA|NA|TRBJ1-2|TRBV3-1/TRBV3-2
CASSHGGQTLYGYTF
TGTGCCAGCAGTCATGGGGGCCAAACCCTTTATGGCTACACCTTC
>NA|TRBD2|TRBJ2-1|TRBV5-4
CASSLPAGSGRFNEQFF
TGTGCCAGCAGCTTGCCTGCGGGCAGCGGGAGGTTCAATGAGCAGTTCTTC
>NA|NA|TRBJ2-4|TRBV7-2
CASSSDTDKNIQYF
TGTGCCAGCAGCTCGGACACCGACAAAAACATTCAGTACTTC
>NA|TRBD1|TRBJ1-1|TRBV10-3
CAISRDRGTEAFF
TGTGCCATCAGCCGGGACAGGGGGACTGAAGCTTTCTTT
>NA|TRBD1|TRBJ2-5|TRBV6-5
CASSRDRETQYF
TGTGCCAGCAGCCGGGACAGAGAGACCCAGTACTTC
>NA|NA|TRBJ1-1|TRBV2
CASTQEQGEAFF
TGTGCCAGCACCCAAGAACAGGGTGAAGCTTTCTTT
>NA|NA|TRBJ1-1|TRBV3-1/TRBV3-2
CASSPGRVSTEAFF
TGTGCCAGCAGCCCCGGGAGGGTGAGCACTGAAGCTTTCTTT
>NA|TRBD2|TRBJ2-1|TRBV6-5
CASSRTTSGVYEQFF
TGTGCCAGCAGTCGAACGACTAGCGGGGTTTATGAGCAGTTCTTC
>NA|NA|TRBJ1-3|TRBV7-9
CASSPGSGGAAGNTIYF
TGTGCCAGCAGCCCGGGAAGCGGCGGGGCGGCAGGAAACACCATATATTTT
>NA|TRBD2|TRBJ2-3|TRBV25-1
CASSGGGSTPTSTDTQYF
TGTGCCAGCAGTGGGGGGGGGAGTACGCCTACTAGCACAGATACGCAGTATTTT
>many|NA|TRBJ1-1|TRBV3-1/TRBV3-2
CASSQTRQAAFF
TGTGCCAGCAGCCAAACCAGACAGGCTGCTTTCTTT
>NA|TRBD1|TRBJ2-3|TRBV2
CASSEAGGRTDTQYF
TGTGCCAGCAGTGAAGCAGGGGGCAGGACAGATACGCAGTATTTT
>NA|TRBD1|TRBJ1-2|TRBV10-2
CASSADRTLYGYTF
TGCGCCAGCAGTGCGGACAGGACGCTGTATGGCTACACCTTC
>NA|NA|TRBJ1-1|TRBV30
CAWTRQDSYTEAFF
TGTGCCTGGACCCGACAGGATAGTTACACTGAAGCTTTCTTT
>NA|NA|TRBJ2-7|TRBV5-1
CASSLGQVLGEQYF
TGCGCCAGCAGCTTGGGACAGGTCCTAGGAGAGCAGTACTTC
>NA|NA|TRBJ2-7|TRBV11-2
CASSLTGINYEQYF
TGTGCCAGCAGCTTAACAGGTATAAACTACGAGCAGTACTTC
>NA|TRBD2|TRBJ2-1|TRBV19
CASTPGWTSGRQHNEQFF
TGTGCCAGTACCCCCGGATGGACTAGCGGGAGGCAACACAATGAGCAGTTCTTC